Listed here are 21 T cell receptor beta chains from one sample, sequenced in a study of T cell responses to AZD1222 COVID-19 vaccine. This table comes from immunoSEQ multiplex PCR, and its TCRdb copy is limited to in-frame clones, with some not included. The data show around 100,000 clones, 88% seen once. This specimen consisted of peripheral blood, obtained on day 0 of AZD1222 vaccination. The receptors were sampled from an adult in good health.

This clone was observed a few times. The CDR3 bases are TGTGCCAGCAGCCCTATTAGTGCGGGGGGGCAGTATTTT. It translates to CASSPISAGGQYF. The chain links TRBV7-2 to TRBJ2-3; 8 nucleotides match TRBD2. Per germline, CDR1 SGHTA and CDR2 FQGNSA. This CDR3 comprises 13 residues. V dropped 5 bases and J dropped 11; count of bases not matched to a gene: 9.

The V and J genes are TRBV7-9 and TRBJ1-1, with D perhaps matching TRBD1 (5 bases). Trimming removed 5 bases at V and 3 bases at J, with 10 bases between. Germline values: CDR1 SEHNR, CDR2 FQNEAQ (reference sequence). The CDR3 sequence is 13 residues long. CDR3 in amino acids: CASSRDRYTEAFF. The CDR3 coding sequence is TGTGCCAGCAGCCGCGACAGATACACTGAAGCTTTCTTT.

The V and J genes are TRBV5-1 and TRBJ1-1, with D possibly being TRBD1 (6 bases). The CDR3 covers 14 residues. Trimming took off 2 bases at V and 4 bases at J, with 12 bases between the two ends. Germline V gene lookup returns CDR1 SGHRS and CDR2 YFSETQ. The CDR3 reads CASSFDRLTTEAFF. The CDR3 coding sequence is TGCGCCAGCAGCTTCGACAGGTTGACCACTGAAGCTTTCTTT.

The J gene is TRBJ2-5, the V gene TRBV5-1; D call uncertain. V was shortened by 0 bases and J by 1 base, with 4 bases between the two germline ends. Germline loops: CDR1 SGHRS, CDR2 YFSETQ. The CDR3 has 13 residues. The CDR3 sequence: CASSLEGQETQYF. The CDR3 DNA is TGCGCCAGCAGCTTGGAAGGCCAAGAGACCCAGTACTTC.

The chain joins TRBV6-5 to TRBJ2-7, with 8 bases lining up with TRBD1. The CDR3 has 15 amino acids. The germline CDR1 and CDR2 sequences are MNHEY and SVGAGI. Germline trimming cut 6 bases from V and 1 base from J; bases unmatched to any gene: 8. The CDR3 loop is CASRIGQGPSYEQYF. For the CDR3, the DNA is TGTGCCAGCAGAATTGGACAGGGCCCATCCTACGAGCAGTACTTC.

The V call is TRBV25-1, the J call TRBJ2-3; a weak D match, TRBD2 (6 bases). V was clipped by 3 bases and J by 4 bases, with 17 bases between them. Germline CDR1 and CDR2: MGHDK and SYGVNS. The CDR3 sequence is 16 residues long. DNA for the CDR3: TGTGCCAGCAGTGACCCTTGGGGTGCGGGATCAGATACGCAGTATTTT. Amino acid sequence: CASSDPWGAGSDTQYF.

This rearrangement joins TRBV6-1 to TRBJ1-4, with TRBD1 as a possible D gene (5 bases). V was trimmed by 2 bases and J by 8 bases, leaving 9 bases between them. In germline, CDR1 is MNHNS, CDR2 SASEGT. CDR3 length: 13 residues. The CDR3 DNA follows: TGTGCCAGCAGTGAACAAGGGGTCGAAAAACTGTTTTTT. Amino acid sequence: CASSEQGVEKLFF.

This chain links TRBV24-1 with TRBJ1-5; D gene uncertain. Germline V lookup: CDR1 KGHDR, CDR2 SFDVKD. V lost 0 bases and J 0 bases, leaving 14 bases between the germline ends. CDR3 size: 18 residues. This CDR3 is CATSDLQPGNYSNQPQHF. The CDR3, as DNA: TGTGCCACCAGTGATTTGCAGCCGGGGAACTATAGCAATCAGCCCCAGCATTTT.

This rearrangement joins TRBV25-1 to TRBJ1-3; D unclear. V lost 3 bases and J 0 bases, leaving 9 bases between the germline ends. From germline, CDR1 is MGHDK and CDR2 SYGVNS. This CDR3 has 15 amino acids. In DNA, the CDR3 is TGTGCCAGCAGTGACGGAGGGCACTCTGGAAACACCATATATTTT. It specifies CASSDGGHSGNTIYF.

This sequence joins TRBV4-1 and TRBJ1-4; D is possibly TRBD1 (5 bases). CDR1 is MGHRA, CDR2 YSYEKL, per germline. The ends were cut back, 1 base at V and 5 bases at J, with 14 bases in the middle. The CDR3 is 16 residues long. The CDR3 DNA sequence: TGCGCCAGCAGCCAAGTCGGGCCAGGGCTCAATGAAAAACTGTTTTTT. It encodes CASSQVGPGLNEKLFF.

This clone occurred a few times. The chain links TRBV27 to TRBJ1-1; 10 positions match TRBD1. With 0 bases clipped from V and 0 bases from J, the junction kept 1 base outside the gene matches. CDR3 size: 16 residues. The germline V gene encodes CDR1 MNHEY and CDR2 SMNVEV (reference sequence). CDR3 region: CASSLSTGGMNTEAFF. CDR3 sequence (DNA): TGTGCCAGCAGTTTATCGACAGGGGGCATGAACACTGAAGCTTTCTTT.

CDR3 amino acids: CASSQGNEQYF. The CDR3 nucleotides read TGCGCCAGCAGCCAGGGGAACGAGCAGTACTTC. The chain joins TRBV4-3 to TRBJ2-7; D unresolved. Germline-derived CDR1 and CDR2 are LGHNA and YSLEER. This CDR3 is 11 amino acids long. Trimming removed 3 bases from V and 5 bases from J, with 5 bases in between.

The gene calls are TRBV6-1 and TRBJ2-7; TRBD2 might be the D (5 bases). CDR3 size: 13 residues. Germline values: CDR1 MNHNS, CDR2 SASEGT. The V end lost 4 bases, the J end lost 6 bases, and 13 bases lay between the germline ends. The CDR3 bases are TGTGCCAGCAGTGGAGGGCTGCCTGCCGAGCAGTACTTC. Its protein product is CASSGGLPAEQYF.

The gene calls are TRBV27 and TRBJ2-7; 13 bases match TRBD2. Germline loops: CDR1 MNHEY, CDR2 SMNVEV (reference sequence). This CDR3 region has 16 residues. V shed 5 bases and J 4 bases; nucleotides not matched to a gene: 8. CDR3 loop: CASSMRTSGGFYEQYF. CDR3 nucleotides: TGTGCCAGCAGTATGAGGACTAGCGGGGGTTTTTACGAGCAGTACTTC.

The chain has TRBV18 and TRBJ2-1; 7 bases are shared with TRBD2. The V segment lost 4 bases and the J segment 5 bases; nucleotides outside the gene matches: 8. The CDR3 is 15 residues long. Germline CDR1 KGHSH, CDR2 LQKENI. The DNA of the CDR3 is TGTGCCAGCTCACTGCGGGGGTCTATTCACAATGAGCAGTTCTTC. This encodes CASSLRGSIHNEQFF.

The rearrangement joins TRBV2 to TRBJ2-1; 7 bases align to TRBD2. V gave up 6 bases and J gave up 0 bases; unmatched junction bases: 20. CDR1 and CDR2 (germline): SNHLY, FYNNEI. This CDR3 has 20 residues. The CDR3 bases are TGTGCCAGCAGCAGCCCGGGACTCATCTTGGGAGGGCGCTCCTACAATGAGCAGTTCTTC. Its translation is CASSSPGLILGGRSYNEQFF.

This chain joins TRBV12-5 and TRBJ2-5; 8 positions match TRBD2. J lost 2 bases, V lost 7 bases, and 12 bases had no gene match. Germline V gene sequence: CDR1 LGHNT, CDR2 FRNRAP. The CDR3 is made up of 16 amino acids. The CDR3 reads CASASTRGGSQETQYF. Here the CDR3 DNA reads TGTGCTAGTGCCTCCACACGGGGGGGATCACAAGAGACCCAGTACTTC.

V usage is TRBV6-4 and J usage is TRBJ1-1; D is possibly TRBD1 (5 bases). There are 13 residues in the CDR3. Deletions cut 4 bases from V and 5 bases from J, with 11 bases between. CDR1 and CDR2 (germline): MRHNA, SNTAGT. CDR3 loop: CASSGGTPTEAFF. The CDR3 DNA reads TGTGCCAGCAGTGGCGGGACCCCAACTGAAGCTTTCTTT.

The chain links TRBV18 to TRBJ1-3, with a possible D match to TRBD1 (5 bases). Per the germline V gene, CDR1 is KGHSH and CDR2 is LQKENI. The CDR3 sequence is 13 residues long. V lost 11 bases to trimming and J lost 0 bases, with 11 bases between them. This CDR3 reads CASGSNSGNTIYF. The DNA of the CDR3 is TGTGCCTCAGGGTCCAACTCTGGAAACACCATATATTTT.

This chain links TRBV7-2 with TRBJ1-3; no clear D. Trimming took off 5 bases at V and 0 bases at J, with 14 bases between the two ends. The CDR3 length is 16 residues. CDR1 SGHTA and CDR2 FQGNSA come from the germline V gene. CDR3 protein: CASSQSSGVSGNTIYF. The CDR3 DNA reads as TGTGCCAGCAGCCAATCCAGCGGCGTCTCTGGAAACACCATATATTTT.

This clone was seen a handful of times. This chain connects TRBV7-9 to TRBJ1-1, with TRBD1 identical over 9 bases. CDR1 is SEHNR, CDR2 FQNEAQ, per germline (reference sequence). The CDR3 sequence is 18 residues long. After removal of 4 bases from V and 0 bases from J, the junction contained 12 bases not matched to a gene. The CDR3 region is CASSSPIGQGKMNTEAFF. Written as DNA, the CDR3 is TGTGCCAGCAGCTCCCCCATCGGACAGGGGAAGATGAACACTGAAGCTTTCTTT.